This is a list of T cell receptor beta chains from one sample in a study of T-cell reconstitution after alpha-beta-depleted transplantation in children. TCRdb reprocessed the PCR reads with MiXCR, giving one entry per CDR3 protein. The sample shows 450,000 to 700,000 distinct CDR3 sequences, 25% to 30% of them seen only once. The material sequenced was PBMCs, taken before TCRalphabeta/CD19-depleted stem cell transplant. The receptors shown here come from a boy younger than two with Wiskott-Aldrich syndrome, due to receive a stem cell transplant. CDR3s include the opening cysteine and the closing phenylalanine or tryptophan. D genes are given only for firm matches. Expanded clones are given a class, and other clones once, few, many or no size at all.

J,V,size,D,DNA,CDR3
TRBJ2-3,TRBV5-4,-,-,TGTGCCAGCAGCGAAGGGCTGGGTGTCACAGATACGCAGTATTTT,CASSEGLGVTDTQYF
TRBJ1-2,TRBV27,-,TRBD1,TGTGCCAGCAGTTTAGTACAGGGGTGGGGCTACACCTTC,CASSLVQGWGYTF
TRBJ2-5,TRBV20-1,-,TRBD2,TGCAGTGCTAGAAGTTTAGCGGGAGGGCGAGAGACCCAGTACTTC,CSARSLAGGRETQYF
TRBJ2-1,TRBV12-3/TRBV12-4,-,TRBD2,TGTACCTGCTGTTTCCTCCTAGCGGGAGGGAGCTCCTACAATGAGCAGTTCTTC,CTCCFLLAGGSSYNEQFF
TRBJ1-5,TRBV20-1,-,TRBD1,TGCAGTGCTAGGGACCCGACAGGGGCTGGACAGCCCCAGCATTTT,CSARDPTGAGQPQHF
TRBJ1-5,TRBV3-1,-,-,TGTGCCAGCAGCCAAAGTCCAGGGCCCCAGCATTTT,CASSQSPGPQHF
TRBJ2-6,TRBV6-5,few,-,TGTGCCAGCAGTTTCCTTCGGCCTGGGGCCAACGTCCTGACTTTC,CASSFLRPGANVLTF
TRBJ1-2,TRBV27,few,TRBD1,TGTGCCAGCAGTTCGGCACAGACAGGGGCTAACTATGGCTACACCTTC,CASSSAQTGANYGYTF
TRBJ2-1,TRBV11-2,few,-,TGTGCCAGCAATAGGGGGAAAAGCTCCTACAATGAGCAGTTCTTC,CASNRGKSSYNEQFF
TRBJ2-5,TRBV10-3,few,TRBD2,TGTGCCATCAGTGAACTACTAGCGGGTGGACAAGAGACCCAGTACTTC,CAISELLAGGQETQYF
TRBJ2-1,TRBV20-1,-,-,TGCAGTGCTAGTCCAGTCGATGAGCAGTTCTTC,CSASPVDEQFF
TRBJ2-5,TRBV20-1,-,-,TGCAGTGCTAGCCCGGGGCTGCAAGAGACCCAGTACTTC,CSASPGLQETQYF
TRBJ2-1,TRBV27,-,-,TGTGCCAGCAGTTTATCTTTTTGGATGGGTGAGCAGTTCTTC,CASSLSFWMGEQFF
TRBJ2-7,TRBV20-1,-,-,TGCAGTCTTCGAGCCGGGGACTCCTACGAGCAGTACTTC,CSLRAGDSYEQYF
TRBJ1-1,TRBV5-1,-,-,TGCGCCAGCAGACAAGACATAGACACTGAAGCTTTCTTT,CASRQDIDTEAFF
TRBJ2-2,TRBV12-3/TRBV12-4,many,-,TGTGCCAGCAGTTTTCAGGGGAACACCGGGGAGCTGTTTTTT,CASSFQGNTGELFF